Given below is one T cell receptor (beta chain) in context. The sample is drawn from a study of blood T cell repertoires in COVID-19. Study context: Sites across the United States, Italy and Spain contributed samples from acute and convalescent COVID-19. PBMCs, B-cell-depleted T cells, or T cells were the source of the cDNA or gDNA that made up the material.

Assay used: immunoSEQ multiplex PCR; TCRdb lists only in-frame clones, some missing. The sample carries approximately 52,000 clones, roughly 90% recorded once. The CDR3 is 15 amino acids. The germline V gene has CDR1 SGHRS and CDR2 YFSETQ. V trimming: 4 bases; J trimming: 7 bases; junction bases outside the gene matches: 8. The sequencing sample was made of peripheral blood. This chain joins TRBV5-1 and TRBJ2-2; TRBD1 matches at 9 bases. The receptor's source is a man aged 60 to 75 with acute or convalescent COVID-19. In DNA, the CDR3 is TGCGCCAGCAGCCACCGACAGGGGGTTAGCGGGGAGCTGTTTTTT. This sequence encodes CASSHRQGVSGELFF.